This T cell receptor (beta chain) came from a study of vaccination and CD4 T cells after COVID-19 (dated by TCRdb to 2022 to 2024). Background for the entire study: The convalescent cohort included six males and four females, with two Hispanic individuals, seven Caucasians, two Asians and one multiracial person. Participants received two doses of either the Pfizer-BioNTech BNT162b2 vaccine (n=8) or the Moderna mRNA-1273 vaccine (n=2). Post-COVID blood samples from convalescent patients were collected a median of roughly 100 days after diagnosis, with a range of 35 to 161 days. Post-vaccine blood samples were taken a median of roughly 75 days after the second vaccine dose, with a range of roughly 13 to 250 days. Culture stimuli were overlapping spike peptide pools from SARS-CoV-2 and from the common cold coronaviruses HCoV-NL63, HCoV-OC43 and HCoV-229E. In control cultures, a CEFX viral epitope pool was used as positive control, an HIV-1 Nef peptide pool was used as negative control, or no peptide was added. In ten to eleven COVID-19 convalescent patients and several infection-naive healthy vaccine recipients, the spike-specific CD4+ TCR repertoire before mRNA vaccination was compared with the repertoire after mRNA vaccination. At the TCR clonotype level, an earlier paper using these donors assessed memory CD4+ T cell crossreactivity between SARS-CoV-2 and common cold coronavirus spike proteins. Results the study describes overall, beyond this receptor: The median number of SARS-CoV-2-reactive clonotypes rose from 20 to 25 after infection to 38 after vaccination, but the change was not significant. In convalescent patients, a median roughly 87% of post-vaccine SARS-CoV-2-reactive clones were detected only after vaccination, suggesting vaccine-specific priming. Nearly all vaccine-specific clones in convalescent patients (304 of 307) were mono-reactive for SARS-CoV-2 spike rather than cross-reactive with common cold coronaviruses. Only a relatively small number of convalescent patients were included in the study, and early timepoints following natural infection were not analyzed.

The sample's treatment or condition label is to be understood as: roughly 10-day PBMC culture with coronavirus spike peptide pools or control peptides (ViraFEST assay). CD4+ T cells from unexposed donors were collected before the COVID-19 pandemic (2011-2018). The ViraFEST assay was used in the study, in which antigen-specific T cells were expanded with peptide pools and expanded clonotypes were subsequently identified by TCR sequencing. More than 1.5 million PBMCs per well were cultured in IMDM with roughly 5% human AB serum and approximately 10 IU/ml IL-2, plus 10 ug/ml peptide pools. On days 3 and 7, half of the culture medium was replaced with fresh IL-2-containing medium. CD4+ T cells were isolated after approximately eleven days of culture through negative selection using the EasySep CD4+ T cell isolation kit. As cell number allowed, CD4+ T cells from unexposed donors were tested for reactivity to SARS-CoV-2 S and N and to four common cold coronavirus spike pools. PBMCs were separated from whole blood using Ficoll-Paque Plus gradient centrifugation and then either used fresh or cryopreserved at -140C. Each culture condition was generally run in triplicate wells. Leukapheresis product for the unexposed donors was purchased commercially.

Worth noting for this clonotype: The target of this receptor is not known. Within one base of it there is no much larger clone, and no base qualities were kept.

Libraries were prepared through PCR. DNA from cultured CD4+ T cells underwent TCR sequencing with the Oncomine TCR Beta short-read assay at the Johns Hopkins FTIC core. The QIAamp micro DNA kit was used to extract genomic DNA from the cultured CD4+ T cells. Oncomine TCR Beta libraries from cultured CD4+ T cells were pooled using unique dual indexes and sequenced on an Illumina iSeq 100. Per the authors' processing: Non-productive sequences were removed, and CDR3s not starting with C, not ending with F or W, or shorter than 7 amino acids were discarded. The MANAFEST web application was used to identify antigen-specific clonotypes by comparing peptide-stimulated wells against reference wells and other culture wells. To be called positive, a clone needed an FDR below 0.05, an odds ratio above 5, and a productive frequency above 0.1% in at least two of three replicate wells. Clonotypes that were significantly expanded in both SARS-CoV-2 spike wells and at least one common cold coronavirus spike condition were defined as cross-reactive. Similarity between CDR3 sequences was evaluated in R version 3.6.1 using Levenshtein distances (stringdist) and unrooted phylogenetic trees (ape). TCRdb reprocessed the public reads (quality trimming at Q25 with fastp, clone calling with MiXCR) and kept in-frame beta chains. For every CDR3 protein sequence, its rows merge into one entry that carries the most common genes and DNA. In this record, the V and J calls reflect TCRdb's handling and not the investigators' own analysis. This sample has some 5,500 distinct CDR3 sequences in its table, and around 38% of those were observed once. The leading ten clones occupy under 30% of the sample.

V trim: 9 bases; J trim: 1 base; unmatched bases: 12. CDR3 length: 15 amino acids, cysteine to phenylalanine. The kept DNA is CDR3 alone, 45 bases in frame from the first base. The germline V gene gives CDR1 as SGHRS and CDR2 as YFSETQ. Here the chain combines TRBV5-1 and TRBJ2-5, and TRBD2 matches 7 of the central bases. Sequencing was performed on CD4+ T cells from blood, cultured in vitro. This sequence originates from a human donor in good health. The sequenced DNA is TGCGCCACCAGTGGAGCGGGGAGATCCCAAGAGACCCAGTACTTC. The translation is CATSGAGRSQETQYF.